A single sample is the source of the 29 T cell receptor beta chains below, sequenced in a study of cytotoxic CD8 clonotypes in ibrutinib-treated CLL. Only in-frame clones appear in the TCRdb table, and some are missing; sequencing was by immunoSEQ multiplex PCR. This table holds 100,000 to 150,000 clones, 80% to 90% found once. Sample: PBMCs, taken after 24 months of ibrutinib treatment. Receptor source: a human donor with chronic lymphocytic leukemia.

V is TRBV9 and J is TRBJ2-7; TRBD2 is a possible D gene (6 bases). V gave up 0 bases and J gave up 6 bases, with 13 bases separating them. The CDR3 is 14 amino acids. The germline gives CDR1 SGDLS, CDR2 YYNGEE. The CDR3 is CASSVGRGYGEQYF. The DNA of the CDR3 is TGTGCCAGCAGCGTAGGACGGGGGTACGGCGAGCAGTACTTC.

This clone was seen a single time. This chain uses TRBV28 with TRBJ2-1; 8 bases are shared with TRBD2. Germline V lookup: CDR1 MDHEN, CDR2 SYDVKM. Germline trimming cut 5 bases from V and 6 bases from J; bases unmatched to any gene: 15. The CDR3 sequence is 17 residues long. CDR3 amino acids: CASSPPFLAGATNEQFF. The CDR3 DNA follows: TGTGCCAGCAGTCCACCATTCCTAGCGGGCGCAACCAATGAGCAGTTCTTC.

This chain connects TRBV28 to TRBJ2-6; D perhaps matches TRBD1 (6 bases). The CDR3 consists of 14 residues. Looked up from germline, CDR1 is MDHEN and CDR2 is SYDVKM. Trimming took 6 bases from V and 2 from J, leaving 8 bases between them. CDR3 residues: CASRSGAGANVLTF. As DNA, the CDR3 is TGTGCCAGCAGATCAGGGGCTGGGGCCAACGTCCTGACTTTC. The variable domain in full, completed from reference TRBV28 and TRBJ2-6, reads DVKVTQSSRYLVKRTGEKVFLECVQDMDHENMFWYRQDPGLGLRLIYFSYDVKMKEKGDIPEGYSVSREKKERFSLILESASTNQTSMYLCASRSGAGANVLTFGAGSRLTVL.

The chain joins TRBV7-9 to TRBJ2-2; the match to TRBD1 covers 7 bases. Germline CDR1 and CDR2: SEHNR and FQNEAQ (reference sequence). V shed 1 base and J 7 bases; nucleotides not matched to a gene: 6. This CDR3 spans 15 amino acids. CDR3 DNA: TGTGCCAGCAGCTTAGGGGACAGCCTCGTCGGGGAGCTGTTTTTT. As protein: CASSLGDSLVGELFF.

CDR3 in DNA: TGTGCCAGCAGTGGGGACAGGGCCTCTGGTGGCTACACCTTC. Protein product: CASSGDRASGGYTF. This chain joins TRBV28 and TRBJ1-2; TRBD1 aligns across 9 bases. The germline V gene has CDR1 MDHEN and CDR2 SYDVKM. The trim removed 5 bases at V and 7 bases at J, leaving 8 bases unmatched. The CDR3 contains 14 residues.

This chain links TRBV27 with TRBJ2-1; D uncertain. The CDR3 has 14 amino acids. Germline loops: CDR1 MNHEY, CDR2 SMNVEV (reference sequence). V was trimmed by 2 bases and J by 6 bases, leaving 11 bases between them. For the CDR3, the DNA is TGTGCCAGCAGTTTAGCTCTAATCGGCAATGAGCAGTTCTTC. This codes for CASSLALIGNEQFF.

The chain couples TRBV7-2 to TRBJ1-1; D is ambiguous. CDR3 length equals 13 residues. Trimming removed 2 bases at V and 1 base at J, with 5 bases between. Germline V gives CDR1 SGHTA, CDR2 FQGNSA. DNA for the CDR3: TGTGCCAGCAGCTTATACGAGAACACTGAAGCTTTCTTT. This sequence encodes CASSLYENTEAFF.

Only one count was recorded for this clone. The chain recombines TRBV7-2 with TRBJ1-2, with unresolved D. Between the trimmed V and J ends, which lost 5 bases and 6 bases, there was a span of 16 bases. Germline-derived CDR1 and CDR2 are SGHTA and FQGNSA. The CDR3 has 14 amino acids. In DNA, the CDR3 is TGTGCCAGCAGCCCCCTCGGGAAAACTGATGGCTACACCTTC. Its protein is CASSPLGKTDGYTF.

The chain joins TRBV7-9 to TRBJ2-3; 7 bases line up with TRBD2. This CDR3 is built from 16 residues. CDR1 SEHNR and CDR2 FQNEAQ come from the germline V gene (reference sequence). Trimming removed 1 base from V and 0 bases from J; junction bases left unmatched: 4. CDR3 loop: CASSLGLAESTDTQYF. DNA of the CDR3: TGTGCCAGCAGCTTAGGCCTAGCGGAAAGCACAGATACGCAGTATTTT.

The V call is TRBV6-5, the J call TRBJ2-1, with 11 bases aligning to TRBD2. Losses at the gene ends were 6 bases for V and 4 bases for J; bases not matched to a gene: 5. The CDR3 consists of 15 residues. Germline V gene lookup returns CDR1 MNHEY and CDR2 SVGAGI. The CDR3 DNA reads as TGTGCCAGCAGGCTAGCGGGAGGAATTTACAATGAGCAGTTCTTC. This codes for CASRLAGGIYNEQFF.

This chain joins TRBV14 and TRBJ2-7, with 9 positions matching TRBD2. This CDR3 has 14 residues. V dropped 6 bases and J dropped 2; count of bases not matched to a gene: 5. Germline CDR1 is SGHDN and CDR2 is FVKESK. The CDR3 loop reads CASRLAGQTYEQYF. The CDR3 DNA is TGTGCCAGCAGACTAGCGGGTCAAACCTACGAGCAGTACTTC. The complete variable domain, with remaining parts taken from reference TRBV14 and TRBJ2-7, reads EAGVTQFPSHSVIEKGQTVTLRCDPISGHDNLYWYRRVMGKEIKFLLHFVKESKQDESGMPNNRFLAERTGGTYSTLKVQPAELEDSGVYFCASRLAGQTYEQYFGPGTRLTVT.

This chain connects TRBV28 to TRBJ1-2; D is possibly TRBD1 (6 bases). CDR3 size: 12 residues. V lost 5 bases and J lost 6, with 10 bases in between. The V gene's germline CDR1 is MDHEN and CDR2 SYDVKM. This CDR3 is CASSPYRDGYTF. The CDR3 region has the DNA TGTGCCAGCAGTCCATACAGGGATGGCTACACCTTC.

This chain uses TRBV10-3 with TRBJ2-3; TRBD1 might be the D (5 bases). V lost 6 bases, J lost 5 bases, and 15 bases lay in between. This CDR3 has 14 amino acids. Germline values: CDR1 ENHRY, CDR2 SYGVKD. DNA for the CDR3: TGTGCCATCAGACCCGCCAGGGCCGAAGATACGCAGTATTTT. Protein: CAIRPARAEDTQYF.

The chain joins TRBV19 to TRBJ2-7; 8 bases line up with TRBD1. The CDR3 has 15 amino acids. From germline, CDR1 is LNHDA and CDR2 SQIVND (reference sequence). J lost 1 base, V lost 5 bases, and 7 bases had no gene match. The CDR3 loop is CASSSGQGLSYEQYF. In DNA, the CDR3 is TGTGCCAGTAGTTCAGGACAGGGTTTGTCCTACGAGCAGTACTTC.

The chain carries TRBV27 and TRBJ1-2; 10 nucleotides line up with TRBD1. Germline CDR1 and CDR2: MNHEY and SMNVEV (reference sequence). This CDR3 is 15 amino acids long. The V segment lost 5 bases and the J segment 6 bases; nucleotides outside the gene matches: 9. CDR3 nucleotide sequence: TGTGCCAGCAGTCCGCAGACAGGGGGCCGTGATGGCTACACCTTC. The encoded protein is CASSPQTGGRDGYTF.

The chain employs TRBV9 and TRBJ2-7; D gene unclear. Germline CDR1 is SGDLS and CDR2 is YYNGEE. Between the trimmed V and J ends, which lost 0 bases and 2 bases, there was a span of 6 bases. The CDR3 length is 13 residues. The CDR3 loop reads CASSVEGTYEQYF. The CDR3 DNA reads TGTGCCAGCAGCGTAGAGGGCACCTACGAGCAGTACTTC.

The chain employs TRBV28 and TRBJ2-7, with 10 bases identical to TRBD2. Germline assignment: CDR1 MDHEN and CDR2 SYDVKM. V was clipped by 9 bases and J by 2 bases; unmatched bases: 7. The CDR3 extends over 14 amino acids. DNA for the CDR3: TGTGCCAGTCGGCTAGCGGGAGACGCCTACGAGCAGTACTTC. Translating gives CASRLAGDAYEQYF.

The chain carries TRBV30 and TRBJ1-3; possible D gene TRBD1, 6 bases. The V gene lost 0 bases and the J gene lost 4 bases, with 19 bases spanning the gap. This CDR3 is built from 17 residues. The germline V gene has CDR1 GTSNPN and CDR2 SVGIG (reference sequence). CDR3 sequence reads: CAWSVRGVEGVGNTIYF. In nucleotides, the CDR3 is TGTGCCTGGAGTGTACGAGGGGTGGAGGGGGTCGGAAACACCATATATTTT. The entire variable domain, with the rest obtained from reference TRBV30 and TRBJ1-3, is as follows: SQTIHQWPATLVQPVGSPLSLECTVEGTSNPNLYWYRQAAGRGLQLLFYSVGIGQISSEVPQNLSASRPQDRQFILSSKKLLLSDSGFYLCAWSVRGVEGVGNTIYFGEGSWLTVV.

This clone was detected ten times or more. The rearrangement links TRBV15 to TRBJ2-1; 7 bases map to TRBD2. Losses at the gene ends were 1 base for V and 0 bases for J; bases not matched to a gene: 0. From germline, CDR1 is LNHNV and CDR2 YYDKDF (reference sequence). This CDR3 spans 15 amino acids. The CDR3 region has the DNA TGTGCCACCAGCAGAGGCGGGAGCTCCTACAATGAGCAGTTCTTC. Protein sequence: CATSRGGSSYNEQFF.

This chain uses TRBV12-5 with TRBJ1-2, with no clear D. Trimming cost V 0 bases and J 7 bases, with 18 bases left between them. Germline V gives CDR1 LGHNT, CDR2 FRNRAP. The CDR3 runs to 16 residues. CDR3: CASGLVAGNFRAGYTF. DNA of the CDR3: TGTGCTAGTGGTTTGGTCGCGGGGAATTTTCGCGCTGGCTACACCTTC.

The sample holds one count of this clone. The gene calls are TRBV5-1 and TRBJ2-5, with 9 nucleotides matching TRBD1. Looked up from germline, CDR1 is SGHRS and CDR2 is YFSETQ. This CDR3 is 16 amino acids long. With V trimmed by 0 bases and J by 2 bases, 5 bases remained unmatched. The CDR3 sequence: CASSLGGQGGQETQYF. Here the CDR3 DNA reads TGCGCCAGCAGCTTGGGGGGACAGGGTGGACAAGAGACCCAGTACTTC. Supplemented by reference TRBV5-1 and TRBJ2-5, the full variable domain reads KAGVTQTPRYLIKTRGQQVTLSCSPISGHRSVSWYQQTPGQGLQFLFEYFSETQRNKGNFPGRFSGRQFSNSRSEMNVSTLELGDSALYLCASSLGGQGGQETQYFGPGTRLLVL.

This clone was seen once. The rearrangement uses TRBV18 and TRBJ2-7, with D perhaps given as TRBD1 or TRBD2 (5 bases each). This CDR3 contains 14 residues. Germline CDR1 is KGHSH and CDR2 is LQKENI. With 3 bases removed from V and 8 bases from J, the gap between germline ends came to 17 bases. Here the CDR3 DNA reads TGTGCCAGCTCACCGCCGGGACGGGGCGGCAAGCAGTACTTC. Its protein is CASSPPGRGGKQYF. Together with reference TRBV18 and TRBJ2-7, the CDR3 gives the full variable domain: NAGVMQNPRHLVRRRGQEARLRCSPMKGHSHVYWYRQLPEEGLKFMVYLQKENIIDESGMPKERFSAEFPKEGPSILRIQQVVRGDSAAYFCASSPPGRGGKQYFGPGTRLTVT.

The genes are TRBV19 and TRBJ1-2; no firm D call. The CDR3 covers 13 residues. Trimming shortened V by 5 bases and J by 0 bases, and 7 bases separated the two germline ends. Germline-derived CDR1 and CDR2 are LNHDA and SQIVND (reference sequence). CDR3 protein: CASSEFSNYGYTF. In nucleotides, the CDR3 is TGTGCCAGTAGTGAGTTTTCTAACTATGGCTACACCTTC.

The CDR3 region is CASSLASGLAGRDTQYF. CDR3 in DNA: TGTGCCAGCAGCTTAGCGAGTGGACTAGCGGGAAGGGATACGCAGTATTTT. The chain employs TRBV7-2 and TRBJ2-3; 12 bases are a match to TRBD2. CDR3 length: 17 residues. J lost 6 bases, V lost 0 bases, and 7 bases had no gene match. CDR1 is SGHTA and CDR2 is FQGNSA in the germline V gene.

The chain links TRBV29-1 to TRBJ1-2; 7 positions match TRBD1. The V gene end was trimmed by 6 bases and the J gene end by 3 bases; junction bases not matched to a gene: 4. Germline V gene data show CDR1 as SQVTM and CDR2 as ANQGSEA. The CDR3 is 12 residues long. The CDR3 is CSVTTGYYGYTF. The CDR3 DNA follows: TGCAGCGTGACGACAGGGTACTATGGCTACACCTTC.

The CDR3 nucleotides are TGTGCCAGCAGTTTATTTCAGGGGAACTATGGCTACACCTTC. As protein: CASSLFQGNYGYTF. The chain employs TRBV28 and TRBJ1-2, with D possibly TRBD1 on 6 matching bases. CDR3 length: 14 amino acids. CDR1 is MDHEN, CDR2 SYDVKM, per germline. The V end was cut by 1 base, the J end by 2 bases, with 8 bases between.

This chain links TRBV18 with TRBJ2-1; D unresolved. The germline V gene encodes CDR1 KGHSH and CDR2 LQKENI. Trimming cost V 5 bases and J 7 bases, with 9 bases left between them. The CDR3 extends over 12 amino acids. In DNA, the CDR3 is TGTGCCAGCTCATCGAACATTAATGAGCAGTTCTTC. This translates into CASSSNINEQFF.

CDR3 loop: CASSFRGETGNTIYF. CDR3 sequence (DNA): TGCGCCAGCAGCTTTAGAGGTGAAACTGGAAACACCATATATTTT. V usage is TRBV5-1 and J usage is TRBJ1-3; no reliable D call. V was pared by 2 bases and J by 2 bases, with 11 bases between. The CDR3 loop spans 15 amino acids. Germline CDR1 reads SGHRS; CDR2 reads YFSETQ.

This sequence joins TRBV4-2 and TRBJ2-3; TRBD2 matches at 10 bases. V dropped 1 base and J dropped 1; count of bases not matched to a gene: 5. This CDR3 comprises 17 residues. The germline CDR1 and CDR2 sequences are LGHNA and YNFKEQ. DNA of the CDR3: TGTGCCAGCAGCCAAGGCCCAAGCGGGAGGGGCACAGATACGCAGTATTTT. Translated, it gives CASSQGPSGRGTDTQYF.